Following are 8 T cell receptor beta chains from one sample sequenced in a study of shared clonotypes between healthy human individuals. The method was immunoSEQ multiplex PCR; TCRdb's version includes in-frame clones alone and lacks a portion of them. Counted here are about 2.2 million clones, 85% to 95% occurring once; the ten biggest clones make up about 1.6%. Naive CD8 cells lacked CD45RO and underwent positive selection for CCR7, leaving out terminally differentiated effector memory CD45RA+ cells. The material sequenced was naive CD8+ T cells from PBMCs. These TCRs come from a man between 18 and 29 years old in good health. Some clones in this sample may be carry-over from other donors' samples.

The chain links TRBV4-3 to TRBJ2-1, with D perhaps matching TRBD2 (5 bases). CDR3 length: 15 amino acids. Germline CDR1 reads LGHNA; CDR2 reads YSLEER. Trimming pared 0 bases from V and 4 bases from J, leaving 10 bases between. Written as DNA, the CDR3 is TGCGCCAGCAGCCAAGAGGGAGCGACATACAATGAGCAGTTCTTC. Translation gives CASSQEGATYNEQFF.

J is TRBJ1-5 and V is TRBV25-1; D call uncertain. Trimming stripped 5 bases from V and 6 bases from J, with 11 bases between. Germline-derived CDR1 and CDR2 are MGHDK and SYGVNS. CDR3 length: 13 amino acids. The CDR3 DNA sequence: TGTGCCAGCAGTCACGGGAGAAGTCAGCCCCAGCATTTT. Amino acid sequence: CASSHGRSQPQHF.

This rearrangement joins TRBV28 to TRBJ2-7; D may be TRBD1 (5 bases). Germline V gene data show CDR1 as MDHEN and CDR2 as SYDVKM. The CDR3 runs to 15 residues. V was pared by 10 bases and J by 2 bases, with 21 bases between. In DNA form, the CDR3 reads TGTGCCACCGAGCATGGGGCCTCGAATACCTACGAGCAGTACTTC. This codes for CATEHGASNTYEQYF.

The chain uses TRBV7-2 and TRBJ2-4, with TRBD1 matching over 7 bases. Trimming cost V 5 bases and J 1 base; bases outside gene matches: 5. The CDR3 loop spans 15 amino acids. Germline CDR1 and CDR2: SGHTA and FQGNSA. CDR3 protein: CASSDYRGAKNIQYF. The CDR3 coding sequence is TGTGCCAGCAGCGACTACAGGGGTGCCAAAAACATTCAGTACTTC.

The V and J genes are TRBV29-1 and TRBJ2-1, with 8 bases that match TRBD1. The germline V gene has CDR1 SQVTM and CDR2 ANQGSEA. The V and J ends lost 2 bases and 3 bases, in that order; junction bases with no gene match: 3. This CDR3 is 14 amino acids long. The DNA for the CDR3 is TGCAGCGTTGAACAGGGGGCAGTCTACAATGAGCAGTTCTTC. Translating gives CSVEQGAVYNEQFF.

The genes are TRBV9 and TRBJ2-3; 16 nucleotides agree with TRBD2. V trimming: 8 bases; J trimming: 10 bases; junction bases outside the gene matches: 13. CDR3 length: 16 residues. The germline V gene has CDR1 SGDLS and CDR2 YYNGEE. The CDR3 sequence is CASVPLGLAGGSPQYF. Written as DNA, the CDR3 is TGTGCCAGTGTCCCGCTGGGACTAGCGGGAGGGTCACCGCAGTATTTT.

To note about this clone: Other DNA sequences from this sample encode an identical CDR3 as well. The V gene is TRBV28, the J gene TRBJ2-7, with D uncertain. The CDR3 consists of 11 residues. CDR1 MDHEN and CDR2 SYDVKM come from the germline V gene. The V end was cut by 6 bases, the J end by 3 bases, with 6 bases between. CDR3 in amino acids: CASSQNYEQYF. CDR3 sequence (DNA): TGTGCCAGCAGCCAAAACTACGAGCAGTACTTC.

The CDR3 DNA reads as TGTGCCAGCAGCGTAGACAGCGGGGGCTTAAGCTCCTACAATGAGCAGTTCTTC. Protein product: CASSVDSGGLSSYNEQFF. J is TRBJ2-1 and V is TRBV9; TRBD2 matches 8 bases. Germline V gene data show CDR1 as SGDLS and CDR2 as YYNGEE. V trimming: 0 bases; J trimming: 0 bases; junction bases outside the gene matches: 8. This CDR3 is built from 18 residues.